The subject of this entry is one T cell receptor (beta chain). The antigen remains undetermined. TCRdb re-called the reads with MiXCR, one entry per CDR3 protein. The repertoire holds fewer than 850,000 distinct CDR3 sequences, almost 30% seen once, with about 12% in the top ten. These data originate in a study of T cell repertoires in cytomegalovirus infection. About the study: Newly reported HLA-C-restricted and thoroughly characterized HLA-B-restricted CMV epitopes were employed. Through public TCR beta signatures, both CMV infection and matching HLA type were indicated.

The CDR3 contains 14 residues. Trimming removed 3 bases at V and 4 bases at J, with 12 bases between. Germline CDR1 reads LNHDA; CDR2 reads SQIVND (reference sequence). The study, taken as a whole, reports: HLA-C-restricted CMV clonotypes gave the most frequent clonotype in two of eight donors. People with CMV and the relevant HLA were identified by cumulative public TCR beta family frequency.

Specimen: cultured CD8+ T cells from PBMCs, collected from culture after CMV antigen stimulation. This chain joins TRBV19 and TRBJ1-2; possibly TRBD1 for D (5 bases). This TCR came from a human donor in good health (CMV status not recorded). Some clones in this sample may be carry-over from other donors' samples. Here the CDR3 DNA reads TGTGCCAGTAGTATTGCAGGGTCAATCTATGGCTACACCTTC. It yields the protein CASSIAGSIYGYTF.